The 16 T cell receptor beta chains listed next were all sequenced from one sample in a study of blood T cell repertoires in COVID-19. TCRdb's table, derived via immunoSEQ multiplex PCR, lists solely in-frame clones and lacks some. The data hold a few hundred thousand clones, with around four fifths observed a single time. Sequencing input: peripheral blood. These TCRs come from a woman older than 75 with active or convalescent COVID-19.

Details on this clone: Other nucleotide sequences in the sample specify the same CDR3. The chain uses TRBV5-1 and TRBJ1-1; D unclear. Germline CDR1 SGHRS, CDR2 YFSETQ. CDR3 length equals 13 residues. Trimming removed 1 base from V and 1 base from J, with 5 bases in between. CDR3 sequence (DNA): TGCGCCAGCAGCTTGCAGGAGAACACTGAAGCTTTCTTT. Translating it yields CASSLQENTEAFF.

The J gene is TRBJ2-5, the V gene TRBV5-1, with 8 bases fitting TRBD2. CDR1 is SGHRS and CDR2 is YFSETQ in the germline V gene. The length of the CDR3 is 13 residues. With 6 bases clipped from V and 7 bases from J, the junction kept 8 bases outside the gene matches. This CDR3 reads CASKLADEGTQYF. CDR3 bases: TGCGCCAGCAAACTAGCGGATGAGGGGACCCAGTACTTC.

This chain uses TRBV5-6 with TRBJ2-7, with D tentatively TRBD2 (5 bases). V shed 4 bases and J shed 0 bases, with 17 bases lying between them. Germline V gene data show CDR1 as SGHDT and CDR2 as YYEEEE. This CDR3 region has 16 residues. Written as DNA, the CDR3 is TGTGCCAGCAGCGCACTAGGTACCAAGAGCTCCTACGAGCAGTACTTC. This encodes CASSALGTKSSYEQYF.

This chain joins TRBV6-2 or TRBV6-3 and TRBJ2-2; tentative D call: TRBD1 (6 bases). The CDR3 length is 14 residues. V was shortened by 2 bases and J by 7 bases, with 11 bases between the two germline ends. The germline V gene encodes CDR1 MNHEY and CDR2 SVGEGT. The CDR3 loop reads CASSYTGWGGELFF. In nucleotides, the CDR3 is TGTGCCAGCAGTTACACAGGGTGGGGCGGGGAGCTGTTTTTT.

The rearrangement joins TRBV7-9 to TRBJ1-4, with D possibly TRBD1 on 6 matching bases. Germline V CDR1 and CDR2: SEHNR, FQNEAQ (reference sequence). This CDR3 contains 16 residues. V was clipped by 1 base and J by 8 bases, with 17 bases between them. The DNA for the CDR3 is TGTGCCAGCAGCTTAGAACTTGCAGGGGTGAGAGAAAAACTGTTTTTT. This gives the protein CASSLELAGVREKLFF.

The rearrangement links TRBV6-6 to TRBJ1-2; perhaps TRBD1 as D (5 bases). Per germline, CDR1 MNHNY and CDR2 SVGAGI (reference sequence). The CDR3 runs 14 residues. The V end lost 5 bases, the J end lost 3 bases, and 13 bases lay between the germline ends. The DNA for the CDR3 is TGTGCCAGCAGTCCCAGGGTCGGTCACTATGGCTACACCTTC. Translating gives CASSPRVGHYGYTF.

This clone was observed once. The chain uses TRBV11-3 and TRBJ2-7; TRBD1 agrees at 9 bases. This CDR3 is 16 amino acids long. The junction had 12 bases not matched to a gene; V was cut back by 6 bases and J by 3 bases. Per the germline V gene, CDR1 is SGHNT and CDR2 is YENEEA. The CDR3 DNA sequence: TGTGCCAGCAGACTAAAGGGACAGGGAACTAACTACGAGCAGTACTTC. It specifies CASRLKGQGTNYEQYF.

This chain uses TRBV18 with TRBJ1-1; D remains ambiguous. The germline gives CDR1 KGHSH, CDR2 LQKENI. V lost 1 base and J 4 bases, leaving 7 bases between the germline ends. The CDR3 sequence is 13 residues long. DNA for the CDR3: TGTGCCAGCTCACCACGAGGGAGCACTGAAGCTTTCTTT. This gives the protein CASSPRGSTEAFF.

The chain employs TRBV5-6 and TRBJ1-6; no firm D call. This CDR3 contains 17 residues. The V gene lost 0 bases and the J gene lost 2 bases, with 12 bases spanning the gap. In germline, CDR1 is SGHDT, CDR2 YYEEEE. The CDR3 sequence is CASSLDPRTPYNSPLHF. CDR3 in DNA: TGTGCCAGCAGCTTGGATCCCAGAACCCCCTATAATTCACCCCTCCACTTT.

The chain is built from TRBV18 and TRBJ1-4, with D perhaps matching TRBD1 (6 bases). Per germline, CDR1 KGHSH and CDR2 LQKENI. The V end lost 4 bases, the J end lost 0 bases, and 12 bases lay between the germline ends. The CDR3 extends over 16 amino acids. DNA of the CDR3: TGTGCCAGCTCACTTCATCGACAGGCAACTAATGAAAAACTGTTTTTT. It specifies CASSLHRQATNEKLFF.

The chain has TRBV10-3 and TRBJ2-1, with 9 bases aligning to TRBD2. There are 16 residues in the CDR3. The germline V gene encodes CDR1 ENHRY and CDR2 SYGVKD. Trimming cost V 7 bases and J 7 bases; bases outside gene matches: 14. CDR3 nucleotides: TGTGCCATCACTTTTTCTAGCGGGATCCTCGGGAATGAGCAGTTCTTC. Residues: CAITFSSGILGNEQFF.

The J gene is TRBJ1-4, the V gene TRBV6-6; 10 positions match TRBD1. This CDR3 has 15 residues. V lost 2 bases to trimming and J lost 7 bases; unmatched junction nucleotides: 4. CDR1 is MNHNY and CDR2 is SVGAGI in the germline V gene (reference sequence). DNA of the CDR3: TGTGCCAGCAGTTACGGGGACAGGGGTATTGAAAAACTGTTTTTT. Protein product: CASSYGDRGIEKLFF.

CDR3 in amino acids: CASSPEGATGDDANEQFF. In nucleotides, the CDR3 is TGCGCCAGCAGCCCAGAAGGTGCGACAGGGGACGACGCCAATGAGCAGTTCTTC. The chain carries TRBV5-1 and TRBJ2-1, with 8 bases matching TRBD1. Germline V gene sequence: CDR1 SGHRS, CDR2 YFSETQ. J was trimmed by 6 bases and V by 4 bases; bases with no gene match: 18. The CDR3 runs to 18 residues.

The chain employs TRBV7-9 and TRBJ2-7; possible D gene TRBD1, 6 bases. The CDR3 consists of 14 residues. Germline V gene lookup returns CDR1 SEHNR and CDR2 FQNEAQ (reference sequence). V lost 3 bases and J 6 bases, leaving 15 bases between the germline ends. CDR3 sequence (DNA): TGTGCCAGCAGCTTCACCAGGGGCTCCCTCGAGCAGTACTTC. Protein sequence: CASSFTRGSLEQYF.

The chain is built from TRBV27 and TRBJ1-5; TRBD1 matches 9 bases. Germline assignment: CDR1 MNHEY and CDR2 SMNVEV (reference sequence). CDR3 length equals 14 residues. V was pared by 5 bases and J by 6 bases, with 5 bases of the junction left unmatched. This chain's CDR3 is CASSPRQGGQPQHF. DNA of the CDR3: TGTGCCAGCAGTCCCCGACAGGGGGGTCAGCCCCAGCATTTT.

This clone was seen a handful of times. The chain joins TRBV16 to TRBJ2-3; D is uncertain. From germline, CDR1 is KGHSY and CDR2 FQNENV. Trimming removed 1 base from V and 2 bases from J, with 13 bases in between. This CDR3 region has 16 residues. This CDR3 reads CASSQLLSALTDTQYF. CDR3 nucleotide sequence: TGTGCCAGCAGCCAATTGCTTTCAGCGCTCACAGATACGCAGTATTTT.